This T cell receptor beta chain stems from a study of blood T cell repertoires in COVID-19. Overall study context: Researchers got acute and convalescent COVID-19 samples from the United States, Italy and Spain. From T cells, B-cell-depleted T cells, or PBMCs came the material, which was cDNA or gDNA.

On this clone itself: One junction end does not reproduce the germline sequence, and a read error may be involved.

The CDR3 has 17 residues. In germline, CDR1 is SSHAT, CDR2 FNYEAQ (reference sequence). Original processing notes: Estimation of nucleated cell counts was performed using reference gene primer amplification. Sequenced by immunoSEQ multiplex PCR; TCRdb stores in-frame clones only, minus some. The V and J calls and clone size were taken over from that table, and D and trimming were inferred from the DNA. Of 200,000 or so clones listed, around 84% are singletons. Sequenced input: peripheral blood. This TCR came from a man younger than 40 with active or convalescent COVID-19. This rearrangement joins TRBV7-7 to TRBJ2-3; D is possibly TRBD1 or TRBD2 (5 bases each). CDR3 sequence: CASSLASFRVGSDTQYF. The CDR3 coding sequence is TGTGCTAGCAGCTTAGCGAGCTTCAGGGTCGGTTCAGATACGCAGTATTTT.